These T cell receptor beta chains were read from a single sample in a study of blood T cell repertoires in COVID-19. TCRdb's table, derived via immunoSEQ multiplex PCR, lists solely in-frame clones and lacks some. The table lists around 98,000 clones, 70% to 90% of them singletons. The source material was peripheral blood. The origin of the receptors is a man between 65 and 85 years old with acute or convalescent COVID-19. CDR3s include the opening cysteine and the closing phenylalanine or tryptophan. The D gene is left open where the match is weak. The size entry is marked missing in some rows and otherwise reads once, few, many or a size class.

J gene: TRBJ2-6
clone size: -
D gene: -
V gene: TRBV6-5
CDR3 protein: CASRRDSGANVLTF
CDR3 DNA: TGTGCCAGCAGAAGAGACTCTGGGGCCAACGTCCTGACTTTC

J gene: TRBJ1-2
clone size: -
D gene: TRBD1
V gene: TRBV7-3
CDR3 protein: CASSPKDRDRGNGYTF
CDR3 DNA: TGTGCCAGCAGCCCAAAGGACCGGGACAGGGGGAATGGCTACACCTTC

J gene: TRBJ1-2
clone size: -
D gene: TRBD1
V gene: TRBV19
CDR3 protein: CASSSGQGYGYTF
CDR3 DNA: TGTGCCAGTAGTTCCGGACAGGGCTATGGCTACACCTTC

J gene: TRBJ2-3
clone size: -
D gene: -
V gene: TRBV11-1
CDR3 protein: CASSLAGDTQYF
CDR3 DNA: TGTGCCAGCAGCTTAGCCGGGGATACGCAGTATTTT

J gene: TRBJ2-1
clone size: -
D gene: TRBD1
V gene: TRBV29-1
CDR3 protein: CSVGTGDNEQFF
CDR3 DNA: TGCAGCGTTGGGACAGGGGACAATGAGCAGTTCTTC

J gene: TRBJ2-5
clone size: -
D gene: -
V gene: TRBV29-1
CDR3 protein: CSVGQYQETQYF
CDR3 DNA: TGCAGCGTTGGGCAGTACCAAGAGACCCAGTACTTC

J gene: TRBJ2-3
clone size: -
D gene: -
V gene: TRBV3-1/TRBV3-2
CDR3 protein: CASSYSGLSGADTQYF
CDR3 DNA: TGTGCCAGCAGCTACTCCGGACTATCAGGCGCGGATACGCAGTATTTT

J gene: TRBJ2-5
clone size: -
D gene: -
V gene: TRBV15
CDR3 protein: CATSRDPTRGQETQYF
CDR3 DNA: TGTGCCACCAGCAGAGATCCAACAAGGGGACAAGAGACCCAGTACTTC

J gene: TRBJ2-5
clone size: -
D gene: TRBD2
V gene: TRBV13
CDR3 protein: CASSLRFMLGGGQETQYF
CDR3 DNA: TGTGCCAGCAGCTTACGGTTCATGCTGGGGGGGGGCCAAGAGACCCAGTACTTC

J gene: TRBJ1-2
clone size: once
D gene: TRBD1
V gene: TRBV5-3
CDR3 protein: CARSIYTGTGLGYTF
CDR3 DNA: TGTGCCAGAAGCATTTACACCGGGACAGGGCTCGGCTACACCTTC

J gene: TRBJ1-1
clone size: once
D gene: -
V gene: TRBV28
CDR3 protein: CASSFKGTYMNTEAFF
CDR3 DNA: TGTGCCAGCAGTTTTAAGGGGACATACATGAACACTGAAGCTTTCTTT

J gene: TRBJ1-2
clone size: few
D gene: TRBD1
V gene: TRBV28
CDR3 protein: CASSSDSGTGTYGYTF
CDR3 DNA: TGTGCCAGCAGCTCTGACTCGGGGACAGGAACCTATGGCTACACCTTC

J gene: TRBJ2-5
clone size: -
D gene: TRBD2
V gene: TRBV5-1
CDR3 protein: CASSPGTSGGFQETQYF
CDR3 DNA: TGCGCCAGCAGCCCCGGGACTAGCGGGGGGTTCCAAGAGACCCAGTACTTC

J gene: TRBJ1-6
clone size: -
D gene: -
V gene: TRBV25-1
CDR3 protein: CASSELTGLGSNNSPLHF
CDR3 DNA: TGTGCCAGCAGTGAATTAACAGGGCTAGGCTCAAATAATTCACCCCTCCACTTT

J gene: TRBJ2-3
clone size: -
D gene: -
V gene: TRBV30
CDR3 protein: CAFKIPGDTQYF
CDR3 DNA: TGTGCCTTCAAAATTCCGGGGGATACGCAGTATTTT

J gene: TRBJ1-2
clone size: -
D gene: -
V gene: TRBV28
CDR3 protein: CASSSPRVRRYGYTF
CDR3 DNA: TGTGCCAGCAGTTCACCCAGGGTTAGAAGATATGGCTACACCTTC

J gene: TRBJ2-5
clone size: once
D gene: TRBD1
V gene: TRBV14
CDR3 protein: CASTEGTGVRETQYF
CDR3 DNA: TGTGCCAGCACGGAGGGGACAGGGGTTCGAGAGACCCAGTACTTC

J gene: TRBJ1-1
clone size: -
D gene: -
V gene: TRBV4-1
CDR3 protein: CASSQGGLEAFF
CDR3 DNA: TGCGCCAGCAGCCAAGGCGGGTTGGAAGCTTTCTTT